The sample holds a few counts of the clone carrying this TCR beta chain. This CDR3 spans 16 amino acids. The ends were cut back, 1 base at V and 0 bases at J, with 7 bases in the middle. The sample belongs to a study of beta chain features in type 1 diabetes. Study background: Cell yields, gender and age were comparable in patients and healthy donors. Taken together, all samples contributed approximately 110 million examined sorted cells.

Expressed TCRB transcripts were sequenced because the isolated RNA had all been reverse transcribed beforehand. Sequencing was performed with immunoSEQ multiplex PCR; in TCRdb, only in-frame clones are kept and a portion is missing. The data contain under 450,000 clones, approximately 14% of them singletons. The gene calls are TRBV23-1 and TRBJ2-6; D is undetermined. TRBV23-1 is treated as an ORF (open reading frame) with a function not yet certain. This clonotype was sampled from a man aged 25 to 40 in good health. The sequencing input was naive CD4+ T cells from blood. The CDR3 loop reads CASSQWTLSGANVLTF. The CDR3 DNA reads TGCGCCAGCAGTCAATGGACCCTCTCTGGGGCCAACGTCCTGACTTTC.